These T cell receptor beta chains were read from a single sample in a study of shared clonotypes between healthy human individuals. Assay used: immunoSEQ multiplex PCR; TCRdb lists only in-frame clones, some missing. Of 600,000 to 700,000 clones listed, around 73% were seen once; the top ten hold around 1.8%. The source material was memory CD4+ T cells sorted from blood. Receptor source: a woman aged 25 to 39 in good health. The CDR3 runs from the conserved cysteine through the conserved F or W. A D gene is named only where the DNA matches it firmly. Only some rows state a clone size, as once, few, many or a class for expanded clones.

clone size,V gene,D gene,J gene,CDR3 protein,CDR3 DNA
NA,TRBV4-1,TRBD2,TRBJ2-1,CASSQLILLAVRPEGEQFF,TGCGCCAGCAGCCAGCTTATCCTACTAGCGGTAAGACCAGAAGGCGAGCAGTTCTTC
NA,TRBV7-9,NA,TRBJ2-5,CASSLMWGTGSPEETQYF,TGTGCCAGCAGCTTAATGTGGGGAACCGGGTCCCCCGAAGAGACCCAGTACTTC
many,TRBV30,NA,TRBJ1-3,CAWSPLGQFSGNTIYF,TGTGCCTGGAGTCCACTGGGCCAATTCTCTGGAAACACCATATATTTT
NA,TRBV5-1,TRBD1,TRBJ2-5,CASSADRVRETQYF,TGCGCCAGCAGCGCGGACAGGGTCCGGGAGACCCAGTACTTC
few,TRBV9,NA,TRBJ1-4,CASSVAGGNEKLFF,TGTGCCAGCAGCGTAGCTGGAGGTAATGAAAAACTGTTTTTT
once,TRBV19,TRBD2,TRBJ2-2,CASSRTSGTGELFF,TGTGCCAGTAGTAGGACTAGCGGGACCGGGGAGCTGTTTTTT
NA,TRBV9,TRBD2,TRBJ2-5,CASSVGAGPGGQETQYF,TGTGCCAGCAGCGTAGGGGCAGGGCCGGGGGGTCAAGAGACCCAGTACTTC
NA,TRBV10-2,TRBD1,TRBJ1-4,CASSFRGVGTTNEKLFF,TGCGCCAGCAGTTTCAGGGGGGTCGGCACAACTAATGAAAAACTGTTTTTT
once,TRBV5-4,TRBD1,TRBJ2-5,CASSWFGTGGLRETQYF,TGTGCCAGCAGCTGGTTTGGGACAGGGGGCTTGAGGGAGACCCAGTACTTC
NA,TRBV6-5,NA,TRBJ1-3,CASSTAGSTGNTIYF,TGTGCCAGCAGTACGGCAGGGTCTACTGGAAACACCATATATTTT
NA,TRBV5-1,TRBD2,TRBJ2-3,CASSFTSGTDTQYF,TGCGCCAGCAGCTTTACTAGCGGGACAGATACGCAGTATTTT
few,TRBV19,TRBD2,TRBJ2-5,CASSIRGLAGVGQETQYF,TGTGCCAGTAGTATTCGAGGACTAGCGGGAGTCGGGCAAGAGACCCAGTACTTC
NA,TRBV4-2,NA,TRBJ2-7,CASSQTGSYEQYF,TGTGCCAGCAGCCAGACTGGGAGTTACGAGCAGTACTTC
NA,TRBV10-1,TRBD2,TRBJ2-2,CASSDRGSTGELFF,TGCGCCAGCAGTGATCGCGGGAGCACCGGGGAGCTGTTTTTT
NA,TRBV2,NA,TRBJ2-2,CASSEAGVFTGELFF,TGTGCCAGCAGTGAAGCGGGAGTTTTCACCGGGGAGCTGTTTTTT
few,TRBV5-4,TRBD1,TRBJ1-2,CASSYSLDRGKGYTF,TGTGCCAGCAGCTACTCGTTGGACAGGGGAAAGGGCTACACCTTC
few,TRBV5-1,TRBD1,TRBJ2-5,CASSPLPGGEKTQYF,TGCGCCAGCAGCCCTCTGCCAGGGGGAGAAAAGACCCAGTACTTC